The sample holds a few counts of the clone carrying this T cell receptor beta chain. Its antigen is undetermined. CDR3 length equals 16 residues. Losses at the gene ends were 0 bases for V and 2 bases for J; bases not matched to a gene: 7. In germline, CDR1 is LGHNA, CDR2 YNFKEQ. These data are taken from a study of OX40 agonist ivuxolimab in advanced cancers. The wider study: A history of anti-PD-1, anti-PD-L1 or anti-CTLA-4 therapy was acceptable, and approximately 40% had some. Regarding the study as a whole: The antigen specificity of the peripheral T cells (those that were expanded) was not determined. Partly responding patients at 0.1-3.0 mg/kg showed some of the smallest clonal expansion. Some of the nonresponding patients also showed low levels of normalized T-cell clonal expansion.

Sequencing used immunoSEQ multiplex PCR; TCRdb keeps in-frame clones, though not all of them. This table holds about 35,000 clones, approximately 92% found once. The chain recombines TRBV4-2 with TRBJ2-7; 7 bases line up with TRBD2. This clonotype was sampled from an adult with an advanced solid tumor such as melanoma, head and neck, liver or kidney cancer. Sequenced material: CD4+ or CD8+ T cells sorted from blood, taken in a trial of the OX40 agonist ivuxolimab. The CDR3 sequence: CASSQDSGGGPYEQYF. The CDR3 coding sequence is TGTGCCAGCAGCCAAGATTCGGGGGGAGGGCCCTACGAGCAGTACTTC.